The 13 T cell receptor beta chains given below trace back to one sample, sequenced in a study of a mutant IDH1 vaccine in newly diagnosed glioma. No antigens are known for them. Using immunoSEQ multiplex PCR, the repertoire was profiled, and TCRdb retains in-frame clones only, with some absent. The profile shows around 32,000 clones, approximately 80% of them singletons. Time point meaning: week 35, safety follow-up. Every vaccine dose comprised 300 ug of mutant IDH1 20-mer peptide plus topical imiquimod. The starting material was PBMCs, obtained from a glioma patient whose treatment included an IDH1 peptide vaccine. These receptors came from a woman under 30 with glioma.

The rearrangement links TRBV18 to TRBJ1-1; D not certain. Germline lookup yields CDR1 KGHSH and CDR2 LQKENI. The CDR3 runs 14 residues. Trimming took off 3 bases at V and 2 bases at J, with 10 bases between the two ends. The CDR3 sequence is CASSPKTVNTEAFF. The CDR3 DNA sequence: TGTGCCAGCTCACCCAAGACGGTCAACACTGAAGCTTTCTTT.

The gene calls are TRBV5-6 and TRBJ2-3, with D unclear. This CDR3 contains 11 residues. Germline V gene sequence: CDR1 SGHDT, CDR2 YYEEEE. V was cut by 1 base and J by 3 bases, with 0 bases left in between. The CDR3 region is CASSLTDTQYF. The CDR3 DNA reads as TGTGCCAGCAGCTTGACAGATACGCAGTATTTT.

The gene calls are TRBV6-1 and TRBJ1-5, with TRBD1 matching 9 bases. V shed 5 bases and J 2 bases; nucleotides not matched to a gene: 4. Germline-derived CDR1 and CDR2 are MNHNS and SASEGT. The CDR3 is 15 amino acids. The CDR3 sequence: CASSHTGGGNQPQHF. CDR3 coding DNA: TGTGCCAGCAGTCATACAGGGGGCGGCAATCAGCCCCAGCATTTT.

The CDR3 nucleotides read TGTGCCAGCAGTTTTTGGAGATCCTACAATGAGCAGTTCTTC. Amino acid sequence: CASSFWRSYNEQFF. This chain connects TRBV27 to TRBJ2-1; D uncertain. CDR1 and CDR2 (germline): MNHEY, SMNVEV (reference sequence). Trimming took off 3 bases at V and 1 base at J, with 7 bases between the two ends. The CDR3 is made up of 14 amino acids.

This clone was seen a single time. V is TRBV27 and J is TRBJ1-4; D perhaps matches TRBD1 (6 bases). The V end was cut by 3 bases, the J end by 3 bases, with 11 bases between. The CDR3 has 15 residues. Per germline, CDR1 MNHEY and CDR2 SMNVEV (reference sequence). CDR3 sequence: CASSFGGAANEKLFF. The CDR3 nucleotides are TGTGCCAGCAGTTTTGGGGGGGCAGCTAATGAAAAACTGTTTTTT.

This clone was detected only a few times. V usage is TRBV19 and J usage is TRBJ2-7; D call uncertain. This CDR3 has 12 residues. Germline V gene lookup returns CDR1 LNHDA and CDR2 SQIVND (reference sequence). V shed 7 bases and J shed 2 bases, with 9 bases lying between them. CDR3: CASKAGPYEQYF. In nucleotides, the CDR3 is TGTGCCAGTAAGGCAGGACCCTACGAGCAGTACTTC. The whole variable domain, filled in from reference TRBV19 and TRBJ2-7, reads DGGITQSPKYLFRKEGQNVTLSCEQNLNHDAMYWYRQDPGQGLRLIYYSQIVNDFQKGDIAEGYSVSREKKESFPLTVTSAQKNPTAFYLCASKAGPYEQYFGPGTRLTVT.

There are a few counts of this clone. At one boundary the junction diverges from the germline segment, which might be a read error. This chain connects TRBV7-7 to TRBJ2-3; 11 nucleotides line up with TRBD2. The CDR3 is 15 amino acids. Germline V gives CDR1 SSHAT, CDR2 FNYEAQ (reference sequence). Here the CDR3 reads CASSQGLAGTDTQYF. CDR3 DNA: TGTGCTAGCAGCCAGGGACTAGCGGGCACAGATACGCAGTATTTT.

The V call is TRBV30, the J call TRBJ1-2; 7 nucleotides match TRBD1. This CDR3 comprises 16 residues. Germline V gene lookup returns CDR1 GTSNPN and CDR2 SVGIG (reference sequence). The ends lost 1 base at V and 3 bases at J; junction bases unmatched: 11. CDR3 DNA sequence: TGTGCCTGGAGTGATTCCCTGACAGGGAGAGACTATGGCTACACCTTC. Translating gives CAWSDSLTGRDYGYTF.

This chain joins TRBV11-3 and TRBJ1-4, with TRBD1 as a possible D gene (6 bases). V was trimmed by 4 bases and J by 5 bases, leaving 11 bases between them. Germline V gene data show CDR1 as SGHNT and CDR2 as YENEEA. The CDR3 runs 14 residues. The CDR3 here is CASSSQGANEKLFF. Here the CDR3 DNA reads TGTGCCAGCAGCTCACAGGGCGCAAATGAAAAACTGTTTTTT.

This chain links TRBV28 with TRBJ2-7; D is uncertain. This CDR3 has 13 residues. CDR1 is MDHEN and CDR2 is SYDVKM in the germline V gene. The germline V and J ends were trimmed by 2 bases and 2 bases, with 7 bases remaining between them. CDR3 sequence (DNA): TGTGCCAGCAGTTTAGCCCGAACCTACGAGCAGTACTTC. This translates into CASSLARTYEQYF.

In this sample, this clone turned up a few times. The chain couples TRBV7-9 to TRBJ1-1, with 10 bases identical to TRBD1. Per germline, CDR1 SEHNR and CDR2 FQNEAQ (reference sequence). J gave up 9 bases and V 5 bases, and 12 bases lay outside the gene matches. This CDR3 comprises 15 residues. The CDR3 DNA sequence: TGTGCCAGCAGCCCCCAAAGCGGGACAGGGGATCAAGCTTTCTTT. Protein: CASSPQSGTGDQAFF.

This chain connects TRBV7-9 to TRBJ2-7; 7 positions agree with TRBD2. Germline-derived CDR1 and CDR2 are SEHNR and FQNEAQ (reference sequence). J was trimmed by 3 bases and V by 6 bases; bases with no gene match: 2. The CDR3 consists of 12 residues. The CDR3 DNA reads TGTGCCAGCAGGGGGACTAACTACGAGCAGTACTTC. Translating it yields CASRGTNYEQYF. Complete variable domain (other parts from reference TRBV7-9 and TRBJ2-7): DTGVSQNPRHKITKRGQNVTFRCDPISEHNRLYWYRQTLGQGPEFLTYFQNEAQLEKSRLLSDRFSAERPKGSFSTLEIQRTEQGDSAMYLCASRGTNYEQYFGPGTRLTVT.

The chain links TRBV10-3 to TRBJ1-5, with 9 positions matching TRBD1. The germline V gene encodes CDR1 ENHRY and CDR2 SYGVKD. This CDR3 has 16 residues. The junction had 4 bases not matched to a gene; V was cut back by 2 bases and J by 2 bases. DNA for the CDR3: TGTGCCATCAGTGAGGGGGACAGGGAAGGCAATCAGCCCCAGCATTTT. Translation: CAISEGDREGNQPQHF.